Below, 17 T cell receptor beta chains from the same sample are listed, as sequenced in a study of shared clonotypes between healthy human individuals (dated by TCRdb to the early 2020s). CD8 naive samples were CD45RO-negative cells positively selected for CCR7, giving a CD45RA+CCR7+ population that excluded TemRA cells. Library generation was performed with the immunoSEQ multiplex PCR assay. Imported from immuneACCESS, the table was reduced by TCRdb to in-frame sequences with V and J called. These copies leave out some clones; in studies compared against another copy, an unresolved V gene accounts for under half, and the cause of the remainder is not known. In all, the sample holds hundreds of thousands of clones, and approximately 97% of those were seen once. The top ten clones comprise around 0.25% of the sample. The sample consisted of naive CD8+ T cells sorted from blood. The sample's cell subset or site label, decoded: CD45RA+CCR7+. These TCRs come from a man in his thirties or forties in good health.

The gene calls are TRBV6-5 and TRBJ2-1; no clear D gene. The CDR3 length is 13 residues. V lost 2 bases to trimming and J lost 5 bases, with 7 bases between them. Germline V lookup: CDR1 MNHEY, CDR2 SVGAGI. CDR3 nucleotide sequence: TGTGCCAGCAGTTACCGGGTAGACAATGAGCAGTTCTTC. Its translation: CASSYRVDNEQFF.

This chain links TRBV7-9 with TRBJ2-7, with D possibly being TRBD1 (6 bases). Trimming took off 6 bases at V and 1 base at J, with 16 bases between the two ends. This CDR3 is built from 15 residues. Germline CDR1 is SEHNR and CDR2 is FQNEAQ (reference sequence). CDR3 DNA: TGTGCCAGCAGTTTGTCCCGGGACACGTCCTACGAGCAGTACTTC. Residues: CASSLSRDTSYEQYF.

The rearrangement uses TRBV4-3 and TRBJ2-7; TRBD2 is a possible D gene (7 bases). Trimming cost V 0 bases and J 7 bases, with 16 bases left between them. The germline CDR1 and CDR2 sequences are LGHNA and YSLEER. This CDR3 contains 15 residues. The CDR3: CASSQDGGGRGEQYF. In DNA form, the CDR3 reads TGCGCCAGCAGCCAAGATGGGGGGGGGCGCGGAGAGCAGTACTTC.

This chain uses TRBV7-9 with TRBJ2-7; possibly TRBD1 for D (6 bases). The CDR3 consists of 15 residues. Trimming removed 5 bases from V and 0 bases from J, with 14 bases in between. Germline lookup yields CDR1 SEHNR and CDR2 FQNEAQ (reference sequence). The CDR3 coding sequence is TGTGCCAGCAGCCTATCCACAGGGCACTCCTACGAGCAGTACTTC. This codes for CASSLSTGHSYEQYF.

Comments on this clone: Other DNA sequences in this sample translate to the same CDR3. The rearrangement uses TRBV9 and TRBJ2-2; possibly TRBD1 or TRBD2 for D (6 bases each). The V end was cut by 0 bases, the J end by 5 bases, with 14 bases between. Germline V gene data show CDR1 as SGDLS and CDR2 as YYNGEE. This CDR3 contains 16 residues. The CDR3 loop reads CASSVVGRGGTGELFF. For the CDR3, the DNA is TGTGCCAGCAGCGTAGTAGGCAGGGGAGGTACCGGGGAGCTGTTTTTT.

The chain employs TRBV5-1 and TRBJ2-3; 7 bases agree with TRBD1. The junction had 5 bases not matched to a gene; V was cut back by 3 bases and J by 1 base. The CDR3 contains 15 residues. CDR1 and CDR2 from the germline V gene are SGHRS and YFSETQ. The CDR3 protein is CASSSLGQGTDTQYF. The CDR3 region has the DNA TGCGCCAGCAGCTCCTTAGGACAGGGCACAGATACGCAGTATTTT.

This chain connects TRBV4-1 to TRBJ1-1; no firm D call. Between the trimmed V and J ends, which lost 8 bases and 4 bases, there was a span of 20 bases. CDR1 and CDR2 from the germline V gene are MGHRA and YSYEKL. The length of the CDR3 is 15 residues. CDR3 DNA sequence: TGCGCCAGCCTTAAAGAACTAGCGGAGCTCACTGAAGCTTTCTTT. It is translated as CASLKELAELTEAFF.

This chain uses TRBV9 with TRBJ2-2, with D hard to call. The CDR3 totals 16 residues. Per the germline V gene, CDR1 is SGDLS and CDR2 is YYNGEE. The V end lost 0 bases, the J end lost 1 base, and 10 bases lay between the germline ends. The DNA for the CDR3 is TGTGCCAGCAGCGTAGGGAACTTGGGGAACACCGGGGAGCTGTTTTTT. This encodes CASSVGNLGNTGELFF.

The rearrangement joins TRBV9 to TRBJ2-7; D possibly corresponds to TRBD1 (6 bases). The CDR3 consists of 15 residues. Germline V gene data show CDR1 as SGDLS and CDR2 as YYNGEE. Trimming stripped 3 bases from V and 7 bases from J, with 20 bases between. The CDR3 sequence is CASSEWGLSEDEQYF. The CDR3, as DNA: TGTGCCAGCAGCGAATGGGGGCTATCAGAAGATGAGCAGTACTTC.

The chain combines TRBV29-1 with TRBJ2-7; TRBD2 matches 11 bases. CDR3 size: 17 residues. Trimming at V came to 0 bases and at J to 2 bases, leaving 9 bases not matched to a gene. Looked up from germline, CDR1 is SQVTM and CDR2 is ANQGSEA. CDR3 sequence reads: CSVEDRTSGFSPYEQYF. The CDR3 DNA is TGCAGCGTTGAAGACCGGACTAGCGGGTTTAGTCCCTACGAGCAGTACTTC.

The rearrangement uses TRBV19 and TRBJ2-7; the match to TRBD2 covers 12 bases. CDR1 LNHDA and CDR2 SQIVND come from the germline V gene (reference sequence). The CDR3 sequence is 18 residues long. V gave up 3 bases and J gave up 3 bases; unmatched junction bases: 12. CDR3 coding DNA: TGTGCCAGTAGTATGGGGCTCGAGGGACTAGCGGGCCACTACGAGCAGTACTTC. This translates into CASSMGLEGLAGHYEQYF.

The chain recombines TRBV27 with TRBJ2-1, with 14 bases identical to TRBD2. Losses at the gene ends were 4 bases for V and 0 bases for J; bases not matched to a gene: 2. CDR3 length equals 17 residues. Germline-derived CDR1 and CDR2 are MNHEY and SMNVEV (reference sequence). CDR3 residues: CASSSGLAGVSYNEQFF. The CDR3 DNA reads as TGTGCCAGCAGTTCGGGACTAGCGGGAGTCTCCTACAATGAGCAGTTCTTC.

In this sample, this clone turned up once. The genes are TRBV9 and TRBJ1-2; 8 bases fit TRBD1. CDR3 length: 17 residues. Germline values: CDR1 SGDLS, CDR2 YYNGEE. V lost 0 bases, J lost 8 bases, and 15 bases stayed unmatched. CDR3 sequence (DNA): TGTGCCAGCAGCGTAGCAACCCAAGACAGGGGTTTAACGGGCTACACCTTC. It encodes CASSVATQDRGLTGYTF.

The CDR3 reads CASSASGTAVYNEQFF. The DNA of the CDR3 is TGTGCCAGCAGCGCCTCCGGAACGGCGGTCTACAATGAGCAGTTCTTC. This sequence joins TRBV9 and TRBJ2-1; the D is unclear. The CDR3 extends over 16 amino acids. The germline V gene encodes CDR1 SGDLS and CDR2 YYNGEE. Trimming stripped 3 bases from V and 3 bases from J, with 16 bases between.

The rearrangement uses TRBV2 and TRBJ2-7, with D hard to call. Germline V gene data show CDR1 as SNHLY and CDR2 as FYNNEI. The CDR3 is made up of 11 amino acids. Trimming cost V 7 bases and J 3 bases, with 7 bases left between them. CDR3 DNA: TGTGCCAGCATCATGAGCTACGAGCAGTACTTC. It specifies CASIMSYEQYF. Full variable domain (missing parts from reference TRBV2 and TRBJ2-7): EPEVTQTPSHQVTQMGQEVILRCVPISNHLYFYWYRQILGQKVEFLVSFYNNEISEKSEIFDDQFSVERPDGSNFTLKIRSTKLEDSAMYFCASIMSYEQYFGPGTRLTVT.

This clone was observed a few times. The chain links TRBV6-5 to TRBJ1-2; unclear D gene. The germline V gene encodes CDR1 MNHEY and CDR2 SVGAGI. CDR3 length: 12 amino acids. V was clipped by 6 bases and J by 8 bases, with 13 bases between them. CDR3 nucleotide sequence: TGTGCCAGCAGAGACACGCCTTGGGGCTACACCTTC. Protein: CASRDTPWGYTF.

The V and J genes are TRBV27 and TRBJ2-7; perhaps TRBD1 as D (5 bases). The CDR3 has 14 residues. V lost 0 bases and J 6 bases, leaving 12 bases between the germline ends. Germline loops: CDR1 MNHEY, CDR2 SMNVEV (reference sequence). The CDR3 loop is CASSLSMVGREQYF. As DNA, the CDR3 is TGTGCCAGCAGTTTATCGATGGTGGGGCGCGAGCAGTACTTC.